The rows below give T cell receptor beta chains drawn from one sample of a study of T cell responses to AZD1222 COVID-19 vaccine. The assay was immunoSEQ multiplex PCR, and TCRdb's table has in-frame clones only and misses some. This repertoire shows more than 100,000 clones, roughly 88% found once; its top ten account for 4% to 5.5%. Sequences were derived from peripheral blood, sampled on day 0 of AZD1222 vaccination. The source of these receptors is an adult in good health. Each CDR3 is given without its conserved first and last residue.

cdr3_aa cdr3_length j_call v_call
ASSHLGFTDTQY 12 TRBJ2-3 TRBV14
SVEGDNEQF 9 TRBJ2-1 TRBV29-1
ASSLSTDTQY 10 TRBJ2-3 TRBV2
ASRPGQVNGEAF 12 TRBJ1-1 TRBV19
ASRPGTTDADTQY 13 TRBJ2-3 TRBV2
ASSLSSLSTDTQY 13 TRBJ2-3 TRBV11-2
ASSLWGDGYT 10 TRBJ1-2 TRBV28
ASSQRRGEFYEQY 13 TRBJ2-7 TRBV4-3
ASSTDSGANVLT 12 TRBJ2-6 TRBV11-2
ASSLTGTSGPQSTQY 15 TRBJ2-3 TRBV7-2
ASRGETPGNRDQY 13 TRBJ2-5 TRBV6-6
ATSRDQGKETQY 12 TRBJ2-5 TRBV15
ASSLLAQGATGNTIY 15 TRBJ1-3 TRBV7-8
ASSQVGLRGLEI 12 TRBJ2-1 TRBV4-1
ASRPRGSGGHQETQY 15 TRBJ2-5 TRBV28
ASSYSGGPDTQY 12 TRBJ2-3 TRBV28
ASSPRDRGNTGELF 14 TRBJ2-2 TRBV13
ASSEMVTLSGNTIY 14 TRBJ1-3 TRBV6-1
SGRAGGTDTQY 11 TRBJ2-3 TRBV29-1
ASSLDADGLVYGYT 14 TRBJ1-2 TRBV11-3
ASSELAGATFRRYEQY 16 TRBJ2-7 TRBV6-1
ASSEQSDEQPQH 12 TRBJ1-5 TRBV6-1
ASSLGQGDSNQPQH 14 TRBJ1-5 TRBV18
ASSVRGTADSPLH 13 TRBJ1-6 TRBV9
ASSQPEGSGTGNYGYT 16 TRBJ1-2 TRBV14
SVASSYGYT 9 TRBJ1-2 TRBV29-1
ASRSRGASVSYNEQF 15 TRBJ2-1 TRBV5-5
ASMGGDYGYT 10 TRBJ1-2 TRBV6-5
ASSIFKEPQH 10 TRBJ1-5 TRBV19
ASSWSSAYLSYEQY 14 TRBJ2-7 TRBV5-5
ASSPFRTGRIDEQF 14 TRBJ2-1 TRBV5-1
ASSLLGGNTEAF 12 TRBJ1-1 TRBV27
ASSLVGLFEQY 11 TRBJ2-7 TRBV7-9
ASSEPGLNEKLF 12 TRBJ1-4 TRBV5-8
ASSSGQGGYT 10 TRBJ1-2 TRBV12-3/TRBV12-4
ASLPNTGLAVETQY 14 TRBJ2-5 TRBV6-8
ASSIGVGYEQF 11 TRBJ2-1 TRBV19
ASSVSALDTKTNYGYT 16 TRBJ1-2 TRBV9
ASSTTRNNSPLH 12 TRBJ1-6 TRBV19
ASRDGNSPLH 10 TRBJ1-6 TRBV6-5
ASSLLDRDTQY 11 TRBJ2-3 TRBV6-5
ASSVQASGNTIY 12 TRBJ1-3 TRBV2
ASTEMGILNTEAF 13 TRBJ1-1 TRBV19
ASSPVRGAQETQY 13 TRBJ2-5 TRBV18
ASRDFIYNEQF 11 TRBJ2-1 TRBV7-8
ASSPYGDNEQF 11 TRBJ2-1 TRBV6-5